Listed here is a single T cell receptor (beta chain). This specimen comes from a study of blood T cell repertoires in COVID-19. Overall study: Sources were T cells, B-cell-depleted T cells, or PBMCs; the material itself was cDNA or gDNA.

Looked up from germline, CDR1 is KGHSH and CDR2 is LQKENI. The trim removed 2 bases at V and 6 bases at J, leaving 0 bases unmatched. CDR3 size: 14 residues. Profiled with immunoSEQ multiplex PCR; TCRdb holds only in-frame clones, not every one. The sample holds approximately 250,000 clones, approximately 90% seen once. This TCR was sampled from a woman aged 55-70 years in a cohort exposed to, infected with or recovered from COVID-19 (not recorded which). This chain connects TRBV18 to TRBJ2-4, with TRBD1 matching 11 bases. The sequencing input was PBMCs or T cells enriched from blood (not recorded which). The CDR3 loop is CASSPGQGANIQYF. In DNA, the CDR3 is TGTGCCAGCTCACCAGGACAGGGGGCAAACATTCAGTACTTC.